This is a list of T cell receptor beta chains from one sample in a study of blood T cells in healthy people across ages. TCRdb re-called the 5' RACE reads through MiXCR, storing one row per CDR3 protein. The sample comprises some 1,500,000 distinct CDR3 sequences, approximately 43% of which are singletons, and about 3.8% rests with the top ten. The sequenced sample was blood. The receptors here all came from a woman aged 18-29 years in good health. CDR3s include the opening cysteine and the closing phenylalanine or tryptophan. Fields, in order: clone size, V gene, CDR3 protein. A clone size is listed for some rows: how often the clone was seen (once, few, many), or a class if it is expanded.

clone size: NA; V gene: TRBV29-1; CDR3 protein: CSGWDQTSKTQYF
clone size: NA; V gene: TRBV28; CDR3 protein: CASRTRQGPEQYF
clone size: NA; V gene: TRBV9; CDR3 protein: CASSDTGVSGNTIYF
clone size: NA; V gene: TRBV4-1; CDR3 protein: CASSQDPPETQFF
clone size: few; V gene: TRBV29-1; CDR3 protein: CSSTGTEAFF
clone size: few; V gene: TRBV29-1; CDR3 protein: CSAPRADEQFF
clone size: few; V gene: TRBV7-2; CDR3 protein: CASSRQGLSNQPQHF
clone size: few; V gene: TRBV9; CDR3 protein: CASSVGLGTTNTGELFF
clone size: NA; V gene: TRBV5-4; CDR3 protein: CASSLLSQGAHGYTF
clone size: NA; V gene: TRBV7-8; CDR3 protein: CASSYTGGPRETQYF
clone size: NA; V gene: TRBV18; CDR3 protein: CASSPPRGTMNTEAFF
clone size: NA; V gene: TRBV7-2; CDR3 protein: CASRQLDRVFVNTEAFF
clone size: NA; V gene: TRBV5-1; CDR3 protein: CASSYGPQDTEAFF
clone size: NA; V gene: TRBV6-5; CDR3 protein: CASSPFNVGNQPQHF
clone size: NA; V gene: TRBV29-1; CDR3 protein: CSVARDSCNEQFF
clone size: NA; V gene: TRBV27; CDR3 protein: CASSLFNLRDLSETQYF
clone size: NA; V gene: TRBV2; CDR3 protein: CASSDTDFSYNEQFF
clone size: NA; V gene: TRBV12-3/TRBV12-4; CDR3 protein: CASSPPRGGYSTEAFF
clone size: NA; V gene: TRBV20-1; CDR3 protein: CSATSPATSTDTQYF
clone size: once; V gene: TRBV6-1; CDR3 protein: CASSEVPGLLFSPLHF
clone size: NA; V gene: TRBV20-1; CDR3 protein: CSARERELFYEQYF
clone size: many; V gene: TRBV7-9; CDR3 protein: CASSLNGGYTF
clone size: NA; V gene: TRBV24-1; CDR3 protein: CATSPGLAASTDTQYF
clone size: NA; V gene: TRBV11-2; CDR3 protein: CASSSHRDPHEQYF
clone size: NA; V gene: TRBV4-3; CDR3 protein: CASSQDRTGGLGSTQYF
clone size: NA; V gene: TRBV6-5; CDR3 protein: CASSSIPGHGRFAGTEAFF
clone size: few; V gene: TRBV20-1; CDR3 protein: CSASLGTLQNEQFF
clone size: NA; V gene: TRBV9; CDR3 protein: CAGTLGGGTETQYF
clone size: few; V gene: TRBV4-3; CDR3 protein: CASSQDRHVLGQPQHF
clone size: NA; V gene: TRBV15; CDR3 protein: CATSGNRLANYDYTF
clone size: NA; V gene: TRBV20-1; CDR3 protein: CSAVQGESSYNEQYF